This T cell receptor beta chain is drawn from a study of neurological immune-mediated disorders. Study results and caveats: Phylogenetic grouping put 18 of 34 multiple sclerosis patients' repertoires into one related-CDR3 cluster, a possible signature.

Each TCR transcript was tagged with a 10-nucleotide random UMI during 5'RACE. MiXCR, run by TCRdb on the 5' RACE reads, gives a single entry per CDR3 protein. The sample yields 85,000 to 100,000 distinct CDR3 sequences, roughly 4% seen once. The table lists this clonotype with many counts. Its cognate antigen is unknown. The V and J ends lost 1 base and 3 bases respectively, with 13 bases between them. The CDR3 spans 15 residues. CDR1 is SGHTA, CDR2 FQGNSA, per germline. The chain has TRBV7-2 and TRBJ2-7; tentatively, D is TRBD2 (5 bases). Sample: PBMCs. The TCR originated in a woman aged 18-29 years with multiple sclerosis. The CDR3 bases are TGTGCCAGCAGCTTAGGAAGCGGCTCAGTCTACGAGCAGTACTTC. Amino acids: CASSLGSGSVYEQYF.